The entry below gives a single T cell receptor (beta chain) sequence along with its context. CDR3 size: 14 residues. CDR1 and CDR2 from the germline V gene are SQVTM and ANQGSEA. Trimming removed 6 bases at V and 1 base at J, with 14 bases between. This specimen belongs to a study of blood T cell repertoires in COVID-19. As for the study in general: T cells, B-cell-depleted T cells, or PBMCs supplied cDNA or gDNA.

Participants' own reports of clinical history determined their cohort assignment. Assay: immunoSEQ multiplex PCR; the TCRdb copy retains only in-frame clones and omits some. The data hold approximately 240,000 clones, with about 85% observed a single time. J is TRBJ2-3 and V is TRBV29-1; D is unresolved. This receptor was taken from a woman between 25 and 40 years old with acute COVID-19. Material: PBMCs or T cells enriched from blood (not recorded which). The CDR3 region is CSVLPVAGTDTQYF. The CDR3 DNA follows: TGCAGCGTACTCCCAGTCGCGGGCACAGATACGCAGTATTTT.